This TCR beta chain emerged from a study of blood T cells in healthy people across ages. Points from the study as a whole: TCR beta diversity, measured per million T cells, fell in a roughly linear way with age. The diversity estimates, figures obtained from one million T cells, were considered underestimates. Whereas aged donors had fewer naive CD4+ cells, long-lived donors had more of them and higher diversity.

As concerns this clonotype: Its specificity is unknown.

The trim removed 5 bases at V and 6 bases at J, leaving 10 bases unmatched. The CDR3 has 15 amino acids. CDR1 MNHEY and CDR2 SVGAGI come from the germline V gene. The use of a sample-barcoded 5' primer and a J-beta primer mix characterized a second PCR of roughly 7 to 11 cycles. Sequencing yielded, for each sample, at least 3 million paired-end reads carrying CDR3. TCRdb passed the 5' RACE reads through MiXCR, listing each CDR3 protein once. The sample holds about 1 million distinct CDR3 sequences; over 35% are singletons and the top ten take approximately 17%. V usage is TRBV6-5 and J usage is TRBJ1-5; 7 bases align to TRBD1. The clonotype comes from a woman aged 60 to 75 in good health. Sequencing used blood. This CDR3 reads CASSREGARGQPQHF. Written as DNA, the CDR3 is TGTGCCAGCAGTCGCGAGGGGGCGCGGGGTCAGCCCCAGCATTTT.